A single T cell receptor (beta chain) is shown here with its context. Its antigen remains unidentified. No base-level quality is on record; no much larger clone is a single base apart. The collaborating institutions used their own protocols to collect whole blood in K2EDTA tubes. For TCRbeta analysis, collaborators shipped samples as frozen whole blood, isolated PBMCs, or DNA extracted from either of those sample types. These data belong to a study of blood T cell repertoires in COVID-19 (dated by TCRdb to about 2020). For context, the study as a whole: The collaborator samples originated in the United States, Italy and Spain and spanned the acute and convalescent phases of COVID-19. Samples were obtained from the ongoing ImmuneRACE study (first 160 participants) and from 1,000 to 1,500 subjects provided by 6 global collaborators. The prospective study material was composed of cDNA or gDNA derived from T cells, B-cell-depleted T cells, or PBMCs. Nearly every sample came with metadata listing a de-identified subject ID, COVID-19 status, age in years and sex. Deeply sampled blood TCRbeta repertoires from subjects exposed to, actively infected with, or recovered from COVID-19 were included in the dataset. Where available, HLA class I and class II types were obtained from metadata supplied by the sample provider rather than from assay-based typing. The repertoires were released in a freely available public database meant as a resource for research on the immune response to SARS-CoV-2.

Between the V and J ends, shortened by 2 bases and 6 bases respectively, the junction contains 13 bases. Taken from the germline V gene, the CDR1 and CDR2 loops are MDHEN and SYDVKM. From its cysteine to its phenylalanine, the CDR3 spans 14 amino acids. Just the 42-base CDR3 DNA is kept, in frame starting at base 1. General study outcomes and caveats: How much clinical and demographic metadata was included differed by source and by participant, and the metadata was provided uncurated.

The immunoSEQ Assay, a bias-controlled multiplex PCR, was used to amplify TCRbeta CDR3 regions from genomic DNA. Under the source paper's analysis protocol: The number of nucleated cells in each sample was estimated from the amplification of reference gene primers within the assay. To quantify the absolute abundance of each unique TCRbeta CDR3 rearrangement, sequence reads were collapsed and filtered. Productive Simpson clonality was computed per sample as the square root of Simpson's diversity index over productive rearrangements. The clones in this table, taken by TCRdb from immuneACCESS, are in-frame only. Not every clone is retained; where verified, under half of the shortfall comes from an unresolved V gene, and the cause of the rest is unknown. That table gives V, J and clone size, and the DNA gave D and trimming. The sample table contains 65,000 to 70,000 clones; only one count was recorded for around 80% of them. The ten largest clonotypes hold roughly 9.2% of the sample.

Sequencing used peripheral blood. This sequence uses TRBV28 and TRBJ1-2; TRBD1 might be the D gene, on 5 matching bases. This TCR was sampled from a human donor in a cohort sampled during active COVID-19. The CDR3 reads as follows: CASSLRGTGDGYTF. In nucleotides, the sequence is TGTGCCAGCAGTTTACGAGGGACTGGGGATGGCTACACCTTC.